The rows below give T cell receptor beta chains drawn from one sample of a study of siplizumab effects on memory and regulatory T cells. Generated by immunoSEQ multiplex PCR, the TCRdb table keeps only in-frame clones and is missing some. Among about 120,000 clones listed, just under 95% were seen once. The sample comprised non-Treg CD4+ T cells sorted from blood. The receptors come from a human donor in good health. Each CDR3 is given with its conserved first and last residue. A D gene is named only where the DNA matches it firmly. Clone size is not always given. Where it is, it says once, few, many or a class for expanded clones.

TRBV6-5	.	.	TRBJ2-2	TGTGCCAGCAGCCGAGCCGGCACCGGGGAGCTGTTTTTT	CASSRAGTGELFF
TRBV4-1	.	.	TRBJ1-4	TGCGCCAGCAGCCTGGGAGAAGGACGGTTTAATGAAAAACTGTTTTTT	CASSLGEGRFNEKLFF
TRBV7-3	.	.	TRBJ2-2	TGTGCCAGCAGCCTAAGGGGATCGAACACCGGGGAGCTGTTTTTT	CASSLRGSNTGELFF
TRBV9	.	.	TRBJ1-1	TGTGCCAGCAGCGTCCTACAGGGAGATGAAGCTTTCTTT	CASSVLQGDEAFF
TRBV28	.	.	TRBJ2-3	TGTGCCACGGAGCGGTCGGGTACGCAGTATTTT	CATERSGTQYF
TRBV11-3	.	.	TRBJ2-2	TGTGCCAGCAGCTTTGAGGGTACCGGGGAGCTGTTTTTT	CASSFEGTGELFF
TRBV2	.	.	TRBJ1-5	TGTGCCAGGTGGGACGGGTCTGAGGCCCAGCATTTT	CARWDGSEAQHF
TRBV27	TRBD1	.	TRBJ2-7	TGTGCCAGCAGTTTCCTGGGACAGAGCCATCCCTACGAGCAGTACTTC	CASSFLGQSHPYEQYF
TRBV5-1	TRBD2	.	TRBJ2-1	TGCGCCAGCAGCGGGGAGCGGGGGAACGAGCAGTTCTTC	CASSGERGNEQFF
TRBV5-4	.	.	TRBJ2-7	TGTGCCAGCAGTCACGTCGGAATGTCCTACGAGCAGTACTTC	CASSHVGMSYEQYF
TRBV5-1	.	.	TRBJ1-1	TGCGCCAGCAGCTTGGCGGAGGGGCACAACACTGAAGCTTTCTTT	CASSLAEGHNTEAFF
TRBV7-3	TRBD1	.	TRBJ2-1	TGTGCCAGCAGCGCACCGACAGGGCGCAATGAGCAGTTCTTC	CASSAPTGRNEQFF
TRBV7-2	.	.	TRBJ2-3	TGTGCCAGCAGAAAGACGGGGGGCACAGATACGCAGTATTTT	CASRKTGGTDTQYF
TRBV9	TRBD2	.	TRBJ2-5	TGTGCCAGCAGCGTAGGGGTAGCGGGGGCGCAAGAGACCCAGTACTTC	CASSVGVAGAQETQYF
TRBV28	.	.	TRBJ1-2	TGTGCCAGCAGTGGGACAACCAACTATGGCTACACCTTC	CASSGTTNYGYTF
TRBV10-2	TRBD1	.	TRBJ2-3	TGCGCCAGCAGTGAGTGGGGACAGAGCACAGATACGCAGTATTTT	CASSEWGQSTDTQYF
TRBV7-9	.	.	TRBJ1-3	TGTGCCAGCAGCTACCGTGAGGGGTCTGGAAACACCATATATTTT	CASSYREGSGNTIYF
TRBV18	.	once	TRBJ1-1	TGTGCCAGCTCGCTCGGACAGACGAACACTGAAGCTTTCTTT	CASSLGQTNTEAFF
TRBV18	TRBD2	.	TRBJ2-1	TGTGCCAGCTCACCAAGCGCTAGCGGGGGCCCCAGCTCCTACAATGAGCAGTTCTTC	CASSPSASGGPSSYNEQFF
TRBV7-9	.	.	TRBJ1-3	TGTGCCAGCAGCCAAGGTCCTGGAAACACCATATATTTT	CASSQGPGNTIYF
TRBV15	.	.	TRBJ1-1	TGTGCCACCAGCAGAGATCCGGCAGTGAACACTGAAGCTTTCTTT	CATSRDPAVNTEAFF
TRBV7-6	.	.	TRBJ2-2	TGTGCCAGCAGTCAGAGGCAGGGAAGGAACACCGGGGAGCTGTTTTTT	CASSQRQGRNTGELFF
TRBV5-1	.	.	TRBJ1-2	TGCGCCAGCAGCAGCACCGTGGAGCACAGAAACTATGGCTACACCTTC	CASSSTVEHRNYGYTF
TRBV7-9	.	.	TRBJ2-3	TGTGCCAGCAGCTTAGCGGGGGGCACAGATACGCAGTATTTT	CASSLAGGTDTQYF
TRBV7-2	TRBD2	.	TRBJ2-1	TGTGCCAGCAGCCCCGGACTAGCGGGGATTGAGCAGTTCTTC	CASSPGLAGIEQFF
TRBV18	TRBD2	.	TRBJ2-3	TGTGCCAGCTCACCGGTAGCGGGGAGAAGCACAGATACGCAGTATTTT	CASSPVAGRSTDTQYF
TRBV7-9	.	.	TRBJ1-1	TGTGCCAGCAGCTTAGGCTATGCCAGGTCGGAGTTGGACACTGAAGCTTTCTTT	CASSLGYARSELDTEAFF
TRBV10-3	TRBD1	.	TRBJ2-7	TGTGCCATCGATCAAAACAGGGGGAGCTCCTACGAGCAGTACTTC	CAIDQNRGSSYEQYF
TRBV6-4	.	.	TRBJ1-2	TGTGCCAGCAGCCCCACTGGCGGAGGCGGGGGCTACACCTTC	CASSPTGGGGGYTF
TRBV5-4	.	.	TRBJ1-4	TGTGCCAGCAGAGTTGATGTCAGCGAGGAAAAACTGTTTTTT	CASRVDVSEEKLFF
TRBV7-2	.	.	TRBJ1-1	TGTGCCAGCAGCTTATTCGGAAGGACGCTGAACACTGAAGCTTTCTTT	CASSLFGRTLNTEAFF
TRBV14	TRBD2	.	TRBJ2-3	TGTGCCAGCAGCCCACGCCTAGCGGGGGTACCAGATACGCAGTATTTT	CASSPRLAGVPDTQYF
TRBV18	.	.	TRBJ1-5	TGTGCCAGCTCACCTGGAAGGAATAGCAATCAGCCCCAGCATTTT	CASSPGRNSNQPQHF
TRBV7-3	.	.	TRBJ2-1	TGTGCCAGCAGGTCATCCGGGACTCCATCTAATGAGCAGTTCTTC	CASRSSGTPSNEQFF
TRBV10-3	.	.	TRBJ2-6	TGTGCCATCTCCCCCCAGGACTCTGGGGCCAACGTCCTGACTTTC	CAISPQDSGANVLTF
TRBV7-3	.	.	TRBJ2-2	TGTGCCAGCAGCTCCGCCAGGGGCAACACCGGGGAGCTGTTTTTT	CASSSARGNTGELFF
TRBV10-3	TRBD2	.	TRBJ2-7	TGTGCCATGGCGACTAGCGGGGGACCCTACGAGCAGTACTTC	CAMATSGGPYEQYF
TRBV5-6	.	once	TRBJ2-2	TGTGCCAGCAGCCCCCTGCCCCCGGGACCGATCCTAGTTGGGGAGCTGTTTTTT	CASSPLPPGPILVGELFF
TRBV7-9	TRBD1	.	TRBJ1-4	TGTGCCAGCAGAGGGGGTGAGACAGGGGTGGAAAAACTGTTTTTT	CASRGGETGVEKLFF
TRBV15	.	.	TRBJ1-6	TGTGCCACCAGCTTAGCCGGGACAAGCATAGTGACCCTCCACTTT	CATSLAGTSIVTLHF
TRBV19	.	.	TRBJ1-5	TGTGCCACCACCAGGAGCGGGACCTACTACAATCAGCCCCAGCATTTT	CATTRSGTYYNQPQHF
TRBV7-2	TRBD1	.	TRBJ2-7	TGTGCCAGCAGCCCCCAGACAGGGTCCCCCTACGAGCAGTACTTC	CASSPQTGSPYEQYF
TRBV5-1	TRBD1	.	TRBJ1-1	TGCGCCAGCAGCGAGCAGGGGGCGCAAACTGAAGCTTTCTTT	CASSEQGAQTEAFF
TRBV5-3	.	.	TRBJ1-2	TGTGCCAGAAGCTTGTGCAGGTATACCTATGGCTACACCTTC	CARSLCRYTYGYTF
TRBV6-1	.	.	TRBJ2-7	TGTGCCAGCAGTGAACCCTACGAGCAGTACTTC	CASSEPYEQYF
TRBV7-9	TRBD1	once	TRBJ1-2	TGTGCCAGCAGCTTAGTTGACAGGGGTAACCATGGCTACACCTTC	CASSLVDRGNHGYTF